These 20 T cell receptor beta chains came from one sample sequenced in a study of neoadjuvant anti-PD-1 for oral cavity cancer. The data were produced by immunoSEQ multiplex PCR, yet TCRdb's version contains in-frame clones alone and is incomplete. The sample holds 50,000 to 65,000 clones, under 85% seen once. Sequenced here: PBMCs, sampled before nivolumab (anti-PD-1) treatment. The receptors originated from a person aged 35 to 85 with oral cavity squamous cell carcinoma.

The chain is built from TRBV19 and TRBJ2-3, with no clear D. Germline V gene sequence: CDR1 LNHDA, CDR2 SQIVND (reference sequence). This CDR3 is built from 16 residues. V lost 5 bases and J lost 0, with 15 bases in between. As DNA, the CDR3 is TGTGCCAGTAGTCCCGACCCAGGCCTGAGCACAGATACGCAGTATTTT. This encodes CASSPDPGLSTDTQYF.

V usage is TRBV10-1 and J usage is TRBJ2-1, with TRBD2 identical over 9 bases. Germline values: CDR1 WNHNN, CDR2 SYGVQD (reference sequence). CDR3 size: 16 residues. With 0 bases clipped from V and 10 bases from J, the junction kept 10 bases outside the gene matches. The CDR3 region has the DNA TGCGCCAGCAGTGAGTCCGGCGGGAGGGCCTCCGGCGAGCAGTTCTTC. The encoded protein is CASSESGGRASGEQFF.

This clone appeared a single time. The chain joins TRBV29-1 to TRBJ1-1; D may be TRBD1 (5 bases). Trimming shortened V by 3 bases and J by 4 bases, and 15 bases separated the two germline ends. The germline gives CDR1 SQVTM, CDR2 ANQGSEA. The CDR3 totals 14 residues. In DNA form, the CDR3 reads TGCAGCGTTGAGGGGCAGGTCGGGGGCACTGAAGCTTTCTTT. Protein: CSVEGQVGGTEAFF.

The chain employs TRBV5-1 and TRBJ2-2; D gene ambiguous. With 0 bases removed from V and 0 bases from J, the gap between germline ends came to 9 bases. The CDR3 is made up of 16 amino acids. CDR1 and CDR2 (germline): SGHRS, YFSETQ. CDR3 nucleotide sequence: TGCGCCAGCAGCTTGGCCGGCAGGTCGAACACCGGGGAGCTGTTTTTT. It yields the protein CASSLAGRSNTGELFF.

The chain is built from TRBV28 and TRBJ2-7; 10 bases map to TRBD2. Germline-derived CDR1 and CDR2 are MDHEN and SYDVKM. V was clipped by 3 bases and J by 6 bases; unmatched bases: 8. The CDR3 is 15 amino acids. Written as DNA, the CDR3 is TGTGCCAGCAGTTTCTCGGGACTAGCGACTGGCGAGCAGTACTTC. Residues: CASSFSGLATGEQYF.

The V call is TRBV29-1, the J call TRBJ2-7; 7 bases agree with TRBD1. The junction had 7 bases not matched to a gene; V was cut back by 7 bases and J by 1 base. Germline V gene sequence: CDR1 SQVTM, CDR2 ANQGSEA. The CDR3 sequence is 13 residues long. For the CDR3, the DNA is TGCAGCGCCCAGGACAGGAATTCCTACGAGCAGTACTTC. Protein product: CSAQDRNSYEQYF.

This chain links TRBV29-1 with TRBJ2-1; unclear D gene. Trimming left V 4 bases short and J 5 bases short, with 6 bases between. This CDR3 has 11 amino acids. Germline V gene data show CDR1 as SQVTM and CDR2 as ANQGSEA. CDR3 residues: CSVGSDNEQFF. For the CDR3, the DNA is TGCAGCGTTGGCTCAGACAATGAGCAGTTCTTC.

This clone was found a few times. The rearrangement uses TRBV11-2 and TRBJ2-7; D not certain. The CDR3 contains 15 residues. Germline V CDR1 and CDR2: SGHAT, FQNNGV. V lost 0 bases and J lost 1, with 10 bases in between. The DNA of the CDR3 is TGTGCCAGCAGCTTAGATGGAGCCGGATCCTACGAGCAGTACTTC. Translated, it gives CASSLDGAGSYEQYF.

The V call is TRBV4-1, the J call TRBJ1-1; D unclear. Germline V gene sequence: CDR1 MGHRA, CDR2 YSYEKL. V lost 5 bases to trimming and J lost 0 bases, with 10 bases between them. This CDR3 region has 14 residues. CDR3 in DNA: TGCGCCAGCAGCAGCTTTGGGGTGAACACTGAAGCTTTCTTT. Its translation is CASSSFGVNTEAFF.

The chain has TRBV5-4 and TRBJ2-3; tentative D call: TRBD1 (5 bases). Germline CDR1 is SGHNT and CDR2 is YYREEE (reference sequence). V shed 4 bases and J shed 6 bases, with 15 bases lying between them. CDR3 length: 14 residues. CDR3 residues: CASSASFGADTQYF. The CDR3 DNA reads TGTGCCAGCAGCGCCTCTTTTGGGGCCGATACGCAGTATTTT.

A few counts support this clone. V and J are TRBV5-4 and TRBJ1-6, with D perhaps matching TRBD1 (6 bases). Germline loops: CDR1 SGHNT, CDR2 YYREEE (reference sequence). V was clipped by 1 base and J by 9 bases, with 8 bases between them. The CDR3 contains 13 residues. CDR3 coding DNA: TGTGCCAGCAGCTTGAGGGGGATTTCACCCCTCCACTTT. This codes for CASSLRGISPLHF.

This clone was seen only a few times. The rearrangement uses TRBV27 and TRBJ2-3, with D unresolved. The length of the CDR3 is 14 residues. V was trimmed by 6 bases and J by 4 bases, leaving 14 bases between them. Germline-derived CDR1 and CDR2 are MNHEY and SMNVEV (reference sequence). CDR3 bases: TGTGCCAGCAGACTTAGTCTCGGCCCAGATACGCAGTATTTT. Encoded protein: CASRLSLGPDTQYF.

This chain connects TRBV7-9 to TRBJ2-3; 10 positions agree with TRBD2. J lost 5 bases, V lost 5 bases, and 10 bases had no gene match. Per germline, CDR1 SEHNR and CDR2 FQNEAQ (reference sequence). The CDR3 loop spans 16 amino acids. DNA of the CDR3: TGTGCCAGCAGCCCACCCACTAGCGGGGCCCGAGATACGCAGTATTTT. Residues: CASSPPTSGARDTQYF.

By share, this clone counts as medium-sized. The V call is TRBV2, the J call TRBJ2-2, with a possible D match to TRBD2 (5 bases). Between the trimmed V and J ends, which lost 0 bases and 6 bases, there was a span of 8 bases. Germline CDR1 SNHLY, CDR2 FYNNEI. This CDR3 spans 14 amino acids. CDR3 protein: CASSEAEEAGELFF. In DNA form, the CDR3 reads TGTGCCAGCAGTGAAGCAGAGGAGGCCGGGGAGCTGTTTTTT.

The rearrangement joins TRBV6-1 to TRBJ1-1; D gene unclear. Germline V gene data show CDR1 as MNHNS and CDR2 as SASEGT. With 4 bases removed from V and 1 base from J, the gap between germline ends came to 7 bases. CDR3 length: 13 amino acids. CDR3 DNA: TGTGCCAGCAGTGTTACAACGAACACTGAAGCTTTCTTT. It encodes CASSVTTNTEAFF.

The rearrangement links TRBV2 to TRBJ2-3; 8 bases are a match to TRBD2. Germline V CDR1 and CDR2: SNHLY, FYNNEI. The junction had 5 bases not matched to a gene; V was cut back by 1 base and J by 2 bases. The CDR3 runs 16 residues. For the CDR3, the DNA is TGTGCCAGCAGTGAAGTGGGCGGGGGGTCCACAGATACGCAGTATTTT. Its protein product is CASSEVGGGSTDTQYF.

Only one count was recorded for this clone. This rearrangement joins TRBV11-1 to TRBJ1-1, with 8 positions matching TRBD1. Per germline, CDR1 SGHAT and CDR2 FQDESV (reference sequence). Unmatched junction bases numbered 12, after V lost 2 bases and J lost 4 bases. The CDR3 totals 17 residues. The CDR3 DNA reads TGTGCCAGCAGCTTACCATTAACGACAGGGGCCCGCACTGAAGCTTTCTTT. It specifies CASSLPLTTGARTEAFF.

The V call is TRBV28, the J call TRBJ1-5; 7 nucleotides agree with TRBD1. With 7 bases clipped from V and 3 bases from J, the junction kept 9 bases outside the gene matches. This CDR3 contains 15 residues. Germline V gives CDR1 MDHEN, CDR2 SYDVKM. The CDR3 bases are TGTGCCAGCATGCGACAGGGAGGTTTCAATCAGCCCCAGCATTTT. Translated, it gives CASMRQGGFNQPQHF.

This chain connects TRBV28 to TRBJ2-3; 7 nucleotides line up with TRBD2. In germline, CDR1 is MDHEN, CDR2 SYDVKM. The CDR3 covers 18 residues. After removal of 7 bases from V and 0 bases from J, the junction contained 16 bases not matched to a gene. Written as DNA, the CDR3 is TGTGCCAGCAACCCTAGAAGGGGAAGCGGGGTGAGCACAGATACGCAGTATTTT. It codes for CASNPRRGSGVSTDTQYF. Full variable domain (remainder filled in from reference TRBV28 and TRBJ2-3): DVKVTQSSRYLVKRTGEKVFLECVQDMDHENMFWYRQDPGLGLRLIYFSYDVKMKEKGDIPEGYSVSREKKERFSLILESASTNQTSMYLCASNPRRGSGVSTDTQYFGPGTRLTVL.

The V gene is TRBV10-3, the J gene TRBJ1-1; 9 bases match TRBD1. Germline V lookup: CDR1 ENHRY, CDR2 SYGVKD. The ends lost 10 bases at V and 5 bases at J; junction bases unmatched: 8. The CDR3 is 13 residues long. CDR3 region: CATAQGAGTEAFF. In DNA, the CDR3 is TGTGCCACGGCACAGGGGGCTGGGACTGAAGCTTTCTTT.